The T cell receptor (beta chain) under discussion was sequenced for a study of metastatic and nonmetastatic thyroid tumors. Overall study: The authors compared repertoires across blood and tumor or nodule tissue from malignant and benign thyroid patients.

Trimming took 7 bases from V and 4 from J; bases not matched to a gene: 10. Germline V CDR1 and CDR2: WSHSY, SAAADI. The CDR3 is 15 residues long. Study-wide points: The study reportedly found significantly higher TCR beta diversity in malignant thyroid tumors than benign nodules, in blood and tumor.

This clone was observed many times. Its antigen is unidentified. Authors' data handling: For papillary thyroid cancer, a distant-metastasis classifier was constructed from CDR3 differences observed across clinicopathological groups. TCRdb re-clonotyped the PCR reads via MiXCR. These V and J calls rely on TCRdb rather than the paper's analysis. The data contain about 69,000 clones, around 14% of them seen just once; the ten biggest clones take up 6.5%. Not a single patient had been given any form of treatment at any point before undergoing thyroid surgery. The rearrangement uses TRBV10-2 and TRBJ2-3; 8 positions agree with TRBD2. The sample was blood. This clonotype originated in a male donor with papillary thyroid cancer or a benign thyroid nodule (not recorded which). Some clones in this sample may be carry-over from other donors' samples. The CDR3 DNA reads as TGCGCCAGCACCTCCGGGACTAGGCTTCCAGATACGCAGTATTTT. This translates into CASTSGTRLPDTQYF.